This entry lists 10 T cell receptor beta chains sequenced from one sample in a study of blood T cell repertoires in COVID-19. Some clones are missing from TCRdb's copy, which holds only in-frame ones; the method was immunoSEQ multiplex PCR. The table records more than 85,000 clones, around four fifths of them present only once. Sequencing was performed on peripheral blood. The receptors originated from a man in his sixties or seventies with acute or convalescent COVID-19.

This chain joins TRBV9 and TRBJ2-1; 7 nucleotides line up with TRBD2. This CDR3 is 17 amino acids long. From germline, CDR1 is SGDLS and CDR2 YYNGEE. The V and J ends lost 4 bases and 6 bases, in that order; junction bases with no gene match: 16. The CDR3 coding sequence is TGTGCCAGCAGCTCCCCCCCTGGAGCGGGAAAGGTCAATGAGCAGTTCTTC. Translation gives CASSSPPGAGKVNEQFF.

The CDR3 region has the DNA TGTGCCACCAGTGATTTGGAGACTAGCGGAGACACTTACAATGAGCAGTTCTTC. It specifies CATSDLETSGDTYNEQFF. This sequence joins TRBV24-1 and TRBJ2-1; 9 positions match TRBD2. Losses at the gene ends were 0 bases for V and 4 bases for J; bases not matched to a gene: 9. The V gene's germline CDR1 is KGHDR and CDR2 SFDVKD. The CDR3 has 18 amino acids.

The chain uses TRBV10-3 and TRBJ1-2, with 7 bases lining up with TRBD1. The V and J ends lost 2 bases and 4 bases, in that order; junction bases with no gene match: 4. The CDR3 sequence is 14 residues long. Per germline, CDR1 ENHRY and CDR2 SYGVKD. The CDR3 loop reads CAISETGQIYGYTF. In DNA, the CDR3 is TGTGCCATCAGTGAGACGGGACAGATCTATGGCTACACCTTC.

The chain joins TRBV7-8 to TRBJ2-7; 13 bases are a match to TRBD2. Germline V CDR1 and CDR2: SGHVS, FQNEAQ. The CDR3 length is 16 residues. J gave up 3 bases and V 4 bases, and 6 bases lay outside the gene matches. CDR3 sequence (DNA): TGTGCCAGCAGCTCCCGGGGACTAGCGGGATTCTACGAGCAGTACTTC. Protein: CASSSRGLAGFYEQYF. Full variable domain (rest looked up from reference TRBV7-8 and TRBJ2-7): GAGVSQSPRYKVAKRGQDVALRCDPISGHVSLFWYQQALGQGPEFLTYFQNEAQLDKSGLPSDRFFAERPEGSVSTLKIQRTQQEDSAVYLCASSSRGLAGFYEQYFGPGTRLTVT.

The sample holds one count of this clone. The genes are TRBV11-2 and TRBJ1-3; a weak D match, TRBD1 (6 bases). The CDR3 consists of 13 residues. Per the germline V gene, CDR1 is SGHAT and CDR2 is FQNNGV. The germline V and J ends were trimmed by 5 bases and 9 bases, with 14 bases remaining between them. CDR3 nucleotide sequence: TGTGCCAGCAGCGAAACAGGGTTAAGCACCATATATTTT. The encoded protein is CASSETGLSTIYF.

A remark on this clone: At one of its ends the junction is not consistent with the germline gene, which may arise from a read error. The chain couples TRBV14 to TRBJ2-3; 13 nucleotides agree with TRBD2. CDR3 length: 16 residues. Germline assignment: CDR1 SGHDN and CDR2 FVKESK. The CDR3 region is CASSPRTSGSRDTQYF. For the CDR3, the DNA is TGTGCCAGCAGCCCTCGGACTAGCGGGAGCAGAGATACGCAGTATTTT.

V gene TRBV7-8 combines with J gene TRBJ2-1, with TRBD2 identical over 12 bases. With 5 bases clipped from V and 8 bases from J, the junction kept 7 bases outside the gene matches. Germline-derived CDR1 and CDR2 are SGHVS and FQNEAQ. The CDR3 contains 15 residues. CDR3 nucleotides: TGTGCCAGCAGCGACTCTAGCGGGGGGGCTTATGAGCAGTTCTTC. It encodes CASSDSSGGAYEQFF. The full variable domain, with the rest looked up from reference TRBV7-8 and TRBJ2-1, is GAGVSQSPRYKVAKRGQDVALRCDPISGHVSLFWYQQALGQGPEFLTYFQNEAQLDKSGLPSDRFFAERPEGSVSTLKIQRTQQEDSAVYLCASSDSSGGAYEQFFGPGTRLTVL.

The rearrangement uses TRBV5-1 and TRBJ2-2; D might be TRBD2 (6 bases). Trimming removed 0 bases at V and 0 bases at J, with 9 bases between. The CDR3 totals 16 residues. The germline V gene encodes CDR1 SGHRS and CDR2 YFSETQ. DNA for the CDR3: TGCGCCAGCAGCTTGGGGGCTAGCGCGAACACCGGGGAGCTGTTTTTT. Amino acid sequence: CASSLGASANTGELFF.

This clone was recorded once. This chain joins TRBV7-8 and TRBJ2-7; D gene uncertain. The CDR3 length is 12 residues. Germline lookup yields CDR1 SGHVS and CDR2 FQNEAQ. The V end lost 5 bases, the J end lost 3 bases, and 8 bases lay between the germline ends. The chain's CDR3 is CASSPRSYEQYF. CDR3 coding DNA: TGTGCCAGCAGCCCCCGGAGCTACGAGCAGTACTTC.

Notes on this clone: A junction end diverges from the germline sequence, so it may reflect a read error. V and J are TRBV16 and TRBJ1-2; D is undetermined. This CDR3 region has 13 residues. The germline gives CDR1 KGHSY, CDR2 FQNENV. Here the CDR3 reads CASTQKSRSGYTF. The CDR3, as DNA: TGTGCCAGCACCCAAAAGTCCAGGTCTGGCTACACCTTC.